The entry that follows covers one T cell receptor (beta chain) sequence. Its antigen is as yet unknown. The data belong to a study of OX40 agonist ivuxolimab in advanced cancers. Findings of the study overall: Low normalized T-cell clonal expansion was additionally recorded for some nonresponders.

Sequencing used immunoSEQ multiplex PCR; TCRdb keeps in-frame clones, though not all of them. Of nearly 70,000 clones listed, more than 75% were seen once; the top ten hold under 6.5%. The CDR3 consists of 17 residues. V lost 1 base to trimming and J lost 5 bases, with 17 bases between them. CDR1 is SEHNR, CDR2 FQNEAQ, per germline (reference sequence). This chain links TRBV7-9 with TRBJ2-2; no definite D call. The sequence derives from an adult with an advanced solid tumor such as melanoma, head and neck, liver or kidney cancer. Specimen: CD4+ or CD8+ T cells sorted from blood, collected in a trial of the OX40 agonist ivuxolimab. CDR3 sequence reads: CASSLVISGLVTGELFF. In nucleotides, the CDR3 is TGTGCCAGCAGCTTAGTAATCTCCGGGCTGGTGACCGGGGAGCTGTTTTTT.